This T cell receptor (beta chain) was recorded in a study of STAT3 mutations in large granular lymphocyte leukemia. Sequencing used immunoSEQ multiplex PCR; TCRdb keeps in-frame clones, though not all of them. The table includes over 25,000 clones, approximately 80% detected once. As regards this clone: What it binds is unknown.

The study, taken as a whole, reports: In T-cell large granular lymphocyte leukemia, about half of patients showed multiple immunodominant subclonotypes.

This TCR came from a woman aged 45-59 years with T-cell large granular lymphocyte leukemia. Some clones in this sample may be carry-over from other donors' samples. Sequenced: peripheral blood mononuclear cells.

The CDR3, as DNA: TGTGCCAGCAGCCTCTCCGGGGTCGAGCAGTACTTC. This sequence encodes CASSLSGVEQYF. The chain recombines TRBV11-1 with TRBJ2-7, with D possibly matching TRBD2 (5 bases). The CDR3 sequence is 12 residues long. The germline gives CDR1 SGHAT, CDR2 FQDESV (reference sequence). Trimming took 5 bases from V and 6 from J, leaving 11 bases between them.